These T cell receptor beta chains were read from a single sample in a study of glioma-infiltrating T cells. One entry per CDR3 protein results from TCRdb running MiXCR on the multiplex PCR reads. This sample has 85,000 to 110,000 distinct CDR3 sequences, with around 30% found just once. Sequencing was carried out using glioma tissue, nonneoplastic brain tissue, or PBMCs (not recorded which). Source of these receptors: a human donor with low-grade glioma or glioblastoma, undergoing nonglioma brain surgery, or in good health (not recorded which). The CDR3 runs from the conserved cysteine through the conserved F or W. D genes are given only for firm matches. Clone size is shown for a subset of rows, as once, few, many or a class of expanded clone.

TRBJ2-1 | TRBV20-1 | NA | TRBD2 | CSDRLAGSLYNEQFF | TGCAGTGATCGACTAGCGGGAAGCCTATACAATGAGCAGTTCTTC
TRBJ1-2 | TRBV28 | many | TRBD1 | CASSPNDRGQNGYTF | TGTGCCAGCAGTCCAAATGACAGGGGACAAAATGGCTACACCTTC
TRBJ2-1 | TRBV24-1 | many | NA | CATSDRDKLFF | TGTGCCACCAGTGATAGGGACAAGCTGTTCTTC
TRBJ2-2 | TRBV7-6 | many | TRBD1 | CASRGQTPYTGELFF | TGTGCCAGCAGGGGACAGACCCCCTACACCGGGGAGCTGTTTTTT
TRBJ2-1 | TRBV24-1 | few | NA | CATSDSRYNEQFF | TGTGCCACCAGTGATTCCAGATACAATGAGCAGTTCTTC
TRBJ2-1 | TRBV7-2 | many | TRBD1 | CASSTRTGGLYNEQFF | TGTGCCAGCAGCACCCGGACAGGGGGTCTATACAATGAGCAGTTCTTC
TRBJ1-3 | TRBV18 | NA | NA | CASHSGNTIYF | TGTGCCAGCCACTCTGGAAACACCATATATTTT
TRBJ1-5 | TRBV2 | NA | NA | CASSDRRLNQPQHF | TGTGCCAGCAGCGACCGCAGATTGAATCAGCCCCAGCATTTT
TRBJ2-1 | TRBV14 | once | TRBD2 | CASSQLGTSGRNEQFF | TGTGCCAGCAGCCAGCTAGGGACTAGCGGGCGCAATGAGCAGTTCTTC
TRBJ2-3 | TRBV6-1 | NA | NA | CASPPGGPSTDTQYF | TGTGCCAGCCCCCCCGGGGGTCCTAGCACAGATACGCAGTATTTT
TRBJ2-3 | TRBV9 | NA | NA | CASSEIGELTDTQYF | TGTGCCAGCAGCGAAATAGGGGAGCTCACAGATACGCAGTATTTT
TRBJ1-5 | TRBV20-1 | many | TRBD1 | CSARDRVGGSNQPQHF | TGCAGTGCTCGGGACAGGGTTGGGGGGAGCAATCAGCCCCAGCATTTT
TRBJ1-5 | TRBV5-1 | NA | NA | CASSLEAGNQPQHF | TGCGCCAGCAGCTTGGAGGCGGGCAATCAGCCCCAGCATTTT
TRBJ2-2 | TRBV4-1 | NA | NA | CASSSHSDEAGELFF | TGCGCCAGCAGCTCGCACTCGGACGAGGCCGGGGAGCTGTTTTTT
TRBJ2-3 | TRBV4-1 | NA | TRBD2 | CASGQVLLAGTDTQYF | TGCGCCAGCGGCCAAGTACTACTAGCGGGTACAGATACGCAGTATTTT
TRBJ1-1 | TRBV19 | NA | NA | CASNNKLNTEAFF | TGTGCCAGTAACAATAAACTGAACACTGAAGCTTTCTTT
TRBJ1-1 | TRBV4-1 | few | TRBD1 | CASSPSHRGRTEAFF | TGCGCCAGCAGCCCAAGCCACAGGGGCCGCACTGAAGCTTTCTTT
TRBJ1-6 | TRBV28 | NA | NA | CASMIEASTNSPLHF | TGTGCCAGCATGATAGAGGCATCGACGAATTCACCCCTCCACTTT
TRBJ2-5 | TRBV7-3 | NA | TRBD2 | CASSPLAGGNQETQYF | TGTGCCAGCAGTCCTTTAGCGGGGGGGAATCAAGAGACCCAGTACTTC
TRBJ1-5 | TRBV20-1 | many | NA | CSARPIGQPQHF | TGCAGTGCTAGGCCAATAGGGCAGCCCCAGCATTTT
TRBJ2-6 | TRBV12-3/TRBV12-4 | many | NA | CASSLASGANVLTF | TGTGCCAGCAGTTTAGCTTCTGGGGCCAACGTCCTGACTTTC
TRBJ2-3 | TRBV18 | many | TRBD1 | CASSGTGYHTQYF | TGTGCCAGCTCCGGGACAGGTTATCATACGCAGTATTTT
TRBJ1-2 | TRBV2 | many | NA | CASSGFEDTGYTF | TGTGCCAGCAGTGGTTTTGAGGATACGGGCTACACCTTC
TRBJ1-3 | TRBV7-2 | many | TRBD1 | CASSLAGTGFGNTIYF | TGTGCCAGCAGCTTAGCAGGGACAGGGTTCGGAAACACCATATATTTT
TRBJ1-2 | TRBV2 | few | TRBD1 | CASSEEGQGGGYTF | TGTGCCAGCAGTGAAGAGGGACAGGGAGGAGGCTACACCTTC
TRBJ1-1 | TRBV7-2 | many | TRBD1 | CASNRFGGTGETEAFF | TGTGCCAGCAACCGATTTGGCGGGACAGGGGAGACTGAAGCTTTCTTT
TRBJ2-7 | TRBV7-2 | many | TRBD1 | CASRFGTDSYEQYF | TGTGCCAGCAGATTTGGGACAGATTCCTACGAGCAGTACTTC
TRBJ2-2 | TRBV2 | NA | NA | CASSEALRRSGELFF | TGTGCCAGCAGTGAAGCGCTTCGGCGGTCCGGGGAGCTGTTTTTT
TRBJ2-5 | TRBV20-1 | NA | TRBD2 | CSARDVLAGGRETQYF | TGCAGTGCTAGAGATGTACTAGCGGGGGGACGGGAGACCCAGTACTTC
TRBJ1-6 | TRBV3-1 | NA | NA | CASSKEWGNNSPLHF | TGTGCCAGCAGCAAAGAGTGGGGGAACAATTCACCCCTCCACTTT
TRBJ2-1 | TRBV20-1 | once | NA | CSSGEGSISYNEQFF | TGCAGTTCTGGAGAGGGCAGCATTTCCTACAATGAGCAGTTCTTC
TRBJ1-1 | TRBV6-1 | many | NA | CASSEARVLSAFF | TGTGCCAGCAGTGAAGCGCGGGTCCTCTCGGCTTTCTTT
TRBJ1-1 | TRBV6-1 | many | NA | CASRSTLQSGDF | TGTGCCAGCAGGTCCACCTTACAGAGCGGGGATTTT
TRBJ2-3 | TRBV20-1 | NA | TRBD1 | CSARSPLRTGEATDTQYF | TGCAGTGCCAGAAGTCCACTCAGGACAGGGGAGGCTACAGATACGCAGTATTTT
TRBJ1-2 | TRBV7-9 | many | NA | CASSLASSPTNYGYTF | TGTGCCAGCAGCTTAGCGTCCAGCCCAACAAACTATGGCTACACCTTC
TRBJ2-7 | TRBV20-1 | many | TRBD2 | CSAQTSGHLSYF | TGCAGTGCCCAGACTAGCGGCCACCTCTCGTACTTC
TRBJ2-7 | TRBV5-6 | NA | NA | CASSLYDGVFFSYEQYF | TGTGCCAGCAGCTTGTACGATGGGGTATTCTTTTCCTACGAGCAGTACTTC
TRBJ2-5 | TRBV6-2/TRBV6-3 | many | NA | CASSFLTGSRETQYF | TGTGCCAGCAGTTTCTTAACAGGGAGTCGAGAGACCCAGTACTTC
TRBJ2-5 | TRBV7-2 | many | NA | CASSYGSETQYF | TGTGCCAGCAGCTATGGGTCAGAGACCCAGTACTTC
TRBJ2-4 | TRBV7-8 | few | NA | CASSLVGGLRNIQYF | TGTGCCAGCAGCTTGGTTGGTGGACTTAGAAACATTCAGTACTTC
TRBJ2-3 | TRBV9 | few | NA | CASRPRGLATDTQYF | TGTGCCAGCAGACCAAGGGGATTAGCTACAGATACGCAGTATTTT
TRBJ1-4 | TRBV7-2 | many | TRBD1 | CASSTGVYEKLFF | TGTGCCAGCAGCACAGGGGTGTACGAAAAACTGTTTTTT
TRBJ1-2 | TRBV7-2 | many | TRBD1 | CASSLFATGYGYTF | TGTGCCAGCAGCTTATTTGCGACAGGGTACGGCTACACCTTC
TRBJ2-5 | TRBV6-5 | NA | NA | CVSSYSFLQETQYF | TGTGTTAGCAGTTACTCGTTCCTCCAAGAGACCCAGTACTTC
TRBJ2-3 | TRBV20-1 | many | NA | CSATLGAGTDTQYF | TGCAGTGCTACCCTTGGTGCCGGCACAGATACGCAGTATTTT
TRBJ1-1 | TRBV20-1 | many | NA | CSAGQPDTEAFF | TGCAGTGCTGGACAGCCAGACACTGAAGCTTTCTTT
TRBJ2-3 | TRBV5-6 | few | TRBD1 | CASHGGTGKTPDTQYF | TGTGCCAGCCACGGGGGGACAGGGAAGACGCCAGATACGCAGTATTTT
TRBJ2-1 | TRBV29-1 | many | NA | CSKEDEQFF | TGCAGCAAAGAGGATGAGCAGTTCTTC
TRBJ2-5 | TRBV3-1 | few | TRBD1 | CASSQRQGQETQYF | TGTGCCAGCAGCCAACGACAGGGCCAAGAGACCCAGTACTTC
TRBJ2-5 | TRBV27 | many | NA | CASSLSHFQETQYF | TGTGCCAGCAGTTTATCTCACTTTCAAGAGACCCAGTACTTC
TRBJ2-1 | TRBV20-1 | many | TRBD2 | CSVKVAGAGNNEQFF | TGCAGTGTAAAGGTAGCGGGGGCCGGGAACAATGAGCAGTTCTTC
TRBJ2-7 | TRBV7-9 | many | NA | CASSLIYDEQYF | TGTGCCAGCAGCTTAATATATGACGAGCAGTACTTC
TRBJ1-5 | TRBV7-9 | NA | TRBD1 | CASSSGQGSEQPQHF | TGTGCCAGCAGCTCGGGACAGGGGTCGGAACAGCCCCAGCATTTT
TRBJ2-7 | TRBV4-2 | few | NA | CASSQGDQQQYF | TGTGCCAGCAGCCAGGGAGACCAGCAGCAGTACTTC